This T cell receptor beta chain is drawn from a study of radiotherapy plus CTLA-4 blockade in lung cancer. The germline gives CDR1 MNHNY, CDR2 SVGAGI (reference sequence). V trimming: 10 bases; J trimming: 1 base; junction bases outside the gene matches: 14. There are 16 residues in the CDR3. The count of this clone is one. The antigen is not known. Notes on the study in general: Alongside interferon-beta, early blood T cell clone dynamics were reportedly the best predictor of response.

Here immunoSEQ multiplex PCR was the method, and the copy in TCRdb shows in-frame clones only, minus some. The sample records fewer than 100,000 clones, 83% being singletons. The chain has TRBV6-6 and TRBJ1-1, with 8 bases that match TRBD1. The sample in question was peripheral blood, obtained from a patient treated with radiotherapy plus ipilimumab. The sequence was collected from a human donor with non-small cell lung cancer who had stable disease on radiotherapy plus ipilimumab. The chain's CDR3 is CATRDRTGRRNTEAFF. CDR3 coding DNA: TGTGCCACTCGAGATAGGACAGGGAGAAGGAACACTGAAGCTTTCTTT.